This T cell receptor beta chain was sequenced during a study of spatial heterogeneity in lung cancer. Overall study: The average appearance count of each unique TCR and UMI combination in raw reads was more than nine.

TCRdb re-called the 5' RACE reads through MiXCR, storing one row per CDR3 protein. The sample lists about 47,000 distinct CDR3 sequences, about an eighth occurring once. Time point: blood at routine non-recurrence follow-up after resection. The CDR3 totals 12 residues. V lost 6 bases and J lost 4, with 7 bases in between. This chain uses TRBV12-3 or TRBV12-4 with TRBJ1-5; D call uncertain. Sequencing used PBMCs, obtained at follow-up. The TCR originated in a male donor with early-stage non-small cell lung cancer. CDR3 in amino acids: CASSLLNQPQHF. The CDR3 DNA follows: TGTGCCAGCAGCCTGTTAAATCAGCCCCAGCATTTT.